This T cell receptor beta chain was sequenced during a study of blood T cell repertoires in COVID-19. With 0 bases clipped from V and 4 bases from J, the junction kept 6 bases outside the gene matches. The CDR3 runs to 17 residues. Germline CDR1 reads SGHAT; CDR2 reads FQNNGV. Produced via immunoSEQ multiplex PCR; TCRdb's table is partial and in-frame only. The data contain some 77,000 clones, 90% of them singletons. The sequence was collected from a woman aged 80 or older with active or convalescent COVID-19. Sequencing used peripheral blood. The J gene is TRBJ2-7, the V gene TRBV11-2; TRBD2 matches at 13 bases. DNA of the CDR3: TGTGCCAGCAGCTTAGATGGACTAGCGGGAGTAGGTTACGAGCAGTACTTC. It encodes CASSLDGLAGVGYEQYF.